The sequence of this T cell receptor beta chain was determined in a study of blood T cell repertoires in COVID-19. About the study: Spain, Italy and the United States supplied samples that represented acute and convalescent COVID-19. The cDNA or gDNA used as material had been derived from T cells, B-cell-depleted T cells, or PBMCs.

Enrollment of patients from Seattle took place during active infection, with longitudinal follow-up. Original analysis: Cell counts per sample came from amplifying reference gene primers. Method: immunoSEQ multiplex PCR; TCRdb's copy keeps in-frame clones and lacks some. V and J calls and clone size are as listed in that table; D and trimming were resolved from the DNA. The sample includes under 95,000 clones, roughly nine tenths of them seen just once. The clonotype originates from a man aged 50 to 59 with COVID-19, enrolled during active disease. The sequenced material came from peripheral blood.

The CDR3 DNA is TGTGCCAGCTCACCTGCGGGGGGCGCCGACAAAAACATTCAGTACTTC. Its protein is CASSPAGGADKNIQYF. V gene TRBV18 combines with J gene TRBJ2-4; 8 bases line up with TRBD2. The CDR3 consists of 16 residues. CDR1 KGHSH and CDR2 LQKENI come from the germline V gene. V trimming: 3 bases; J trimming: 3 bases; junction bases outside the gene matches: 7.